This passage covers 16 T cell receptor beta chains from one sample sequenced in a study of blood T cell repertoires in COVID-19 (dated by TCRdb to 2020 to 2021). The receptor library was made with the immunoSEQ multiplex PCR assay. Held by TCRdb, this immuneACCESS table contains in-frame sequences only and omits some clones. Under half of the omission traces to an unresolved V gene where checked; the cause of the rest is unknown. The sample table records fewer than 150,000 clones; over 75% of these occur just once. The ten most abundant clones make up 3% to 4.5% of the sample. Sequencing was performed on PBMCs or T cells enriched from blood (not recorded which). Every receptor here comes from a man aged 50 to 59 in a cohort exposed to, infected with or recovered from COVID-19 (not recorded which).

This chain joins TRBV5-5 and TRBJ2-2; 9 bases line up with TRBD2. Germline-derived CDR1 and CDR2 are SGHKS and YYEKEE (reference sequence). The CDR3 covers 15 residues. V was pared by 3 bases and J by 1 base, with 1 base of the junction left unmatched. CDR3 region: CASSSSGMNTGELFF. DNA for the CDR3: TGTGCCAGCAGCTCTAGCGGGATGAACACCGGGGAGCTGTTTTTT.

This clone was detected a few times. The V call is TRBV19, the J call TRBJ2-7; D might be TRBD2 (6 bases). Germline V gene lookup returns CDR1 LNHDA and CDR2 SQIVND (reference sequence). This CDR3 contains 14 residues. The V gene lost 3 bases and the J gene lost 6 bases, with 15 bases spanning the gap. Here the CDR3 reads CASSIALMGGEQYF. The CDR3, as DNA: TGTGCCAGTAGTATTGCCCTAATGGGGGGCGAGCAGTACTTC.

This clone has a count of ten or more. The chain recombines TRBV6-5 with TRBJ2-7; TRBD2 might be the D (5 bases). Germline loops: CDR1 MNHEY, CDR2 SVGAGI. The germline V and J ends were trimmed by 5 bases and 0 bases, with 11 bases remaining between them. This CDR3 is built from 14 residues. CDR3: CASSNGVSSYEQYF. CDR3 DNA: TGTGCCAGCAGTAACGGGGTTTCCTCCTACGAGCAGTACTTC.

The chain couples TRBV24-1 to TRBJ2-5; D remains unclear. Per germline, CDR1 KGHDR and CDR2 SFDVKD. V gave up 4 bases and J gave up 3 bases, with 8 bases separating them. The CDR3 is 13 residues long. The CDR3 region is CATSDATEETQYF. CDR3 DNA sequence: TGTGCCACCAGTGACGCTACAGAAGAGACCCAGTACTTC.

The genes are TRBV7-2 and TRBJ2-1, with 12 bases that match TRBD2. This CDR3 comprises 16 residues. With 3 bases clipped from V and 5 bases from J, the junction kept 5 bases outside the gene matches. Germline CDR1 and CDR2: SGHTA and FQGNSA. The chain's CDR3 is CASSLDLAGGNNEQFF. DNA for the CDR3: TGTGCCAGCAGCTTGGATCTAGCGGGGGGGAACAATGAGCAGTTCTTC.

The rearrangement joins TRBV6-5 to TRBJ2-7; D is possibly TRBD1 (5 bases). Germline loops: CDR1 MNHEY, CDR2 SVGAGI. Trimming took off 7 bases at V and 9 bases at J, with 22 bases between the two ends. CDR3 size: 14 residues. The CDR3 spells CASKSSKHTGWQYF. The DNA of the CDR3 is TGTGCCAGCAAGAGCTCCAAACATACAGGATGGCAGTACTTC.

The chain links TRBV2 to TRBJ1-4, with TRBD1 as a possible D gene (5 bases). Trimming left V 2 bases short and J 13 bases short, with 11 bases between. This CDR3 spans 12 amino acids. In germline, CDR1 is SNHLY, CDR2 FYNNEI. CDR3 nucleotide sequence: TGTGCCAGCAGTGAAAGGGGATCTGGACTGTTTTTT. Amino acid sequence: CASSERGSGLFF.

This clone was picked up one time. This sequence joins TRBV28 and TRBJ1-5; TRBD1 matches 7 bases. In germline, CDR1 is MDHEN, CDR2 SYDVKM. The junction had 6 bases not matched to a gene; V was cut back by 6 bases and J by 4 bases. The CDR3 consists of 14 residues. The CDR3 DNA sequence: TGTGCCAGCAGCGATGGGACAGATAATCAGCCCCAGCATTTT. This sequence encodes CASSDGTDNQPQHF.

The V gene is TRBV13, the J gene TRBJ2-3, with 10 nucleotides matching TRBD2. CDR1 PRHDT and CDR2 FYEKMQ come from the germline V gene (reference sequence). The CDR3 consists of 16 residues. Trimming removed 5 bases from V and 4 bases from J; junction bases left unmatched: 9. CDR3 in amino acids: CASSRALAGDADTQYF. The CDR3 region has the DNA TGTGCCAGCAGCCGAGCTCTAGCGGGAGACGCAGATACGCAGTATTTT.

This sequence joins TRBV3-1 (or the pseudogene TRBV3-2) and TRBJ1-5; 8 bases align to TRBD1. This CDR3 is built from 15 residues. Germline V gives CDR1 LGHDT, CDR2 YNNKEL (reference sequence). The trim removed 3 bases at V and 0 bases at J, leaving 1 base unmatched. The DNA for the CDR3 is TGTGCCAGCAGCCACGGACAGGGTAGCAATCAGCCCCAGCATTTT. Translating it yields CASSHGQGSNQPQHF.

V is TRBV19 and J is TRBJ1-2, with D uncertain. V was cut by 0 bases and J by 5 bases, with 10 bases left in between. This CDR3 has 14 residues. CDR1 LNHDA and CDR2 SQIVND come from the germline V gene (reference sequence). The CDR3 reads CASSIDDGIYGYTF. The CDR3 region has the DNA TGTGCCAGTAGTATAGATGACGGGATTTATGGCTACACCTTC.

The chain is built from TRBV7-9 and TRBJ2-7; D possibly corresponds to TRBD1 (6 bases). The CDR3 is made up of 12 amino acids. Germline CDR1 reads SEHNR; CDR2 reads FQNEAQ (reference sequence). The V end lost 2 bases, the J end lost 5 bases, and 7 bases lay between the germline ends. CDR3 amino acids: CASSLNRDEQYF. The CDR3 region has the DNA TGTGCCAGCAGCTTAAACAGGGACGAGCAGTACTTC.

This chain links TRBV19 with TRBJ2-1, with D possibly matching TRBD1 (6 bases). The V gene's germline CDR1 is LNHDA and CDR2 SQIVND (reference sequence). The germline V and J ends were trimmed by 10 bases and 6 bases, with 22 bases remaining between them. CDR3 length: 15 amino acids. The CDR3 nucleotides read TGTGCCACCGCCAAAGAGGGGGATTTCCCCAATGAGCAGTTCTTC. Amino acid sequence: CATAKEGDFPNEQFF.

The V and J genes are TRBV6-5 and TRBJ1-6; TRBD1 matches 8 bases. V lost 2 bases and J lost 7; bases outside the gene matches: 7. The CDR3 consists of 16 residues. Germline V gene lookup returns CDR1 MNHEY and CDR2 SVGAGI. DNA for the CDR3: TGTGCCAGCAGTTACGGAGGACAGGGATCGAATTCACCCCTCCACTTT. Protein product: CASSYGGQGSNSPLHF.

The chain recombines TRBV12-3 or TRBV12-4 with TRBJ2-7; 7 bases match TRBD1. There are 12 residues in the CDR3. With V trimmed by 8 bases and J by 2 bases, 3 bases remained unmatched. CDR3 residues: CASRQGTYEQYF. The CDR3 DNA is TGTGCCAGCCGACAGGGCACCTACGAGCAGTACTTC.

The rearrangement uses TRBV24-1 and TRBJ1-1; weak D call: TRBD1 (5 bases). The CDR3 is made up of 11 amino acids. CDR1 is KGHDR and CDR2 is SFDVKD in the germline V gene. The germline V and J ends were trimmed by 9 bases and 7 bases, with 11 bases remaining between them. CDR3 sequence: CATSEGSEAFF. CDR3 DNA: TGTGCCACCTCGGAGGGGAGTGAAGCTTTCTTT.